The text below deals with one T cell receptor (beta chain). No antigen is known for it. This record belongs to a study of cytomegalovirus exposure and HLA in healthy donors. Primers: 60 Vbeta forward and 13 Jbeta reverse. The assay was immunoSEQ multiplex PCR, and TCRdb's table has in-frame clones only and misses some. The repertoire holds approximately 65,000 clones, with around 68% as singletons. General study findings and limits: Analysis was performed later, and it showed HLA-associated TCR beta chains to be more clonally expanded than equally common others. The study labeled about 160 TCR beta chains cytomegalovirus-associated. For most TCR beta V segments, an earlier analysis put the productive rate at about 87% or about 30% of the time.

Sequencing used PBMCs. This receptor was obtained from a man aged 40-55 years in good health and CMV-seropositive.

The CDR3 region has the DNA TGCGCCAGCAGTCGGCTGGAGGGGAGGAGCAATGAGCAGTTCTTC. It yields the protein CASSRLEGRSNEQFF. The rearrangement joins TRBV5-1 to TRBJ2-1; tentatively, D is TRBD2 (6 bases). Germline V gene sequence: CDR1 SGHRS, CDR2 YFSETQ. This CDR3 spans 15 amino acids. V shed 5 bases and J shed 6 bases, with 18 bases lying between them. Together with reference TRBV5-1 and TRBJ2-1, the CDR3 gives the full variable domain: KAGVTQTPRYLIKTRGQQVTLSCSPISGHRSVSWYQQTPGQGLQFLFEYFSETQRNKGNFPGRFSGRQFSNSRSEMNVSTLELGDSALYLCASSRLEGRSNEQFFGPGTRLTVL.